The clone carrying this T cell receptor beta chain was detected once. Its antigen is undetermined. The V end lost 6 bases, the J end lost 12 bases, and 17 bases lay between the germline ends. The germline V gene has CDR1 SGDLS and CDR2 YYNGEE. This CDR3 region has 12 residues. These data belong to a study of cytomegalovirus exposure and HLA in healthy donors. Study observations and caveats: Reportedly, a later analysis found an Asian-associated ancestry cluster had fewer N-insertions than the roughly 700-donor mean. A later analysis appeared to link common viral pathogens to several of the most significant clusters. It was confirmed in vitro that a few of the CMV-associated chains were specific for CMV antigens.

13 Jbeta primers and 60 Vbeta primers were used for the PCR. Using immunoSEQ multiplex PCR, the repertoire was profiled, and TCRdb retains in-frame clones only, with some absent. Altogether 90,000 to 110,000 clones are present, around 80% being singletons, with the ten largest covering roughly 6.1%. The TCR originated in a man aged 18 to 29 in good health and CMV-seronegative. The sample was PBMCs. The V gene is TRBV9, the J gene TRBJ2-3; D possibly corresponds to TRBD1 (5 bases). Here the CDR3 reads CASTRDPGIQYF. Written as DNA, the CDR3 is TGTGCCAGCACGCGTGATCCAGGGATCCAGTATTTT.